The 6 T cell receptor beta chains listed next were all sequenced from one sample in a study of OX40 agonist ivuxolimab in advanced cancers. Data came from immunoSEQ multiplex PCR; TCRdb stores just in-frame clones and leaves some out. The sample consists of 50,000 to 70,000 clones, around 81% of them appearing once. The input for sequencing was CD4+ or CD8+ T cells sorted from blood, taken in a trial of the OX40 agonist ivuxolimab. These receptors came from an adult with an advanced solid tumor such as melanoma, head and neck, liver or kidney cancer.

The rearrangement uses TRBV5-1 and TRBJ2-3, with 13 bases lining up with TRBD2. The germline V gene encodes CDR1 SGHRS and CDR2 YFSETQ. The CDR3 totals 16 residues. The V gene end was trimmed by 3 bases and the J gene end by 5 bases; junction bases not matched to a gene: 6. The CDR3 DNA is TGCGCCAGCAGCTCCGGACTAGCGGGAGTTTTAGATACGCAGTATTTT. The encoded protein is CASSSGLAGVLDTQYF.

V gene TRBV27 combines with J gene TRBJ2-1; no clear D gene. Germline-derived CDR1 and CDR2 are MNHEY and SMNVEV (reference sequence). The CDR3 totals 14 residues. V was pared by 2 bases and J by 7 bases, with 12 bases between. The CDR3 protein is CASSLSSSGNEQFF. DNA of the CDR3: TGTGCCAGCAGTTTAAGTAGTTCAGGAAATGAGCAGTTCTTC.

This clone was observed once. The chain recombines TRBV19 with TRBJ2-1; D may be TRBD1 or TRBD2 (5 bases each). Between the trimmed V and J ends, which lost 5 bases and 6 bases, there was a span of 8 bases. Germline values: CDR1 LNHDA, CDR2 SQIVND (reference sequence). The CDR3 runs to 12 residues. CDR3 in DNA: TGTGCCAGTAGTTGGGGGTCCAATGAGCAGTTCTTC. Translated: CASSWGSNEQFF. Full variable domain (rest looked up from reference TRBV19 and TRBJ2-1): DGGITQSPKYLFRKEGQNVTLSCEQNLNHDAMYWYRQDPGQGLRLIYYSQIVNDFQKGDIAEGYSVSREKKESFPLTVTSAQKNPTAFYLCASSWGSNEQFFGPGTRLTVL.

The chain is built from TRBV27 and TRBJ2-6; no clear D gene. The CDR3 length is 16 residues. Germline loops: CDR1 MNHEY, CDR2 SMNVEV (reference sequence). Trimming left V 7 bases short and J 2 bases short, with 15 bases between. CDR3 loop: CASTPNLSPGANVLTF. In DNA, the CDR3 is TGTGCCAGCACCCCTAATCTTTCTCCTGGGGCCAACGTCCTGACTTTC. Together with reference TRBV27 and TRBJ2-6, the CDR3 gives the full variable domain: EAQVTQNPRYLITVTGKKLTVTCSQNMNHEYMSWYRQDPGLGLRQIYYSMNVEVTDKGDVPEGYKVSRKEKRNFPLILESPSPNQTSLYFCASTPNLSPGANVLTFGAGSRLTVL.

The chain has TRBV19 and TRBJ1-1; a weak D match, TRBD1 (5 bases). Germline V gene data show CDR1 as LNHDA and CDR2 as SQIVND (reference sequence). The CDR3 is 13 amino acids. Trimming left V 4 bases short and J 5 bases short, with 11 bases between. The CDR3 loop is CASSTAWGTEAFF. In DNA, the CDR3 is TGTGCCAGTAGTACGGCTTGGGGGACTGAAGCTTTCTTT.

The chain carries TRBV7-2 and TRBJ1-2; D ambiguous. This CDR3 has 16 amino acids. Trimming removed 5 bases at V and 0 bases at J, with 16 bases between. Germline lookup yields CDR1 SGHTA and CDR2 FQGNSA. The CDR3 sequence is CASSVRGRESNYGYTF. CDR3 coding DNA: TGTGCCAGCAGCGTAAGAGGACGGGAGTCTAACTATGGCTACACCTTC.